These 14 T cell receptor beta chains were sequenced from one sample in a study of blood T cell repertoires in COVID-19 (dated by TCRdb to 2018 to 2020). Preparation of the library involved the immunoSEQ multiplex PCR assay. TCRdb retrieved this table from immuneACCESS and kept in-frame rearrangements only. Not all clones are present; in checked studies, unresolved V genes account for under half, and no reason is known for the remainder. This sample has just under 65,000 clones in its table, and approximately 86% of those were observed once. The top ten clones comprise roughly 1.2% of the sample. The sequenced material came from peripheral blood. The receptor source for this set is a man between 40 and 49 years old with acute or convalescent COVID-19.

V and J are TRBV28 and TRBJ1-1; D might be TRBD1 (5 bases). From germline, CDR1 is MDHEN and CDR2 SYDVKM. Deletions cut 5 bases from V and 11 bases from J, with 12 bases between. The CDR3 covers 11 residues. CDR3 DNA: TGTGCCAGCAGTAATGACAGATGGGCTTTCTTT. Protein sequence: CASSNDRWAFF.

The chain links TRBV6-6 to TRBJ1-1; possibly TRBD1 for D (6 bases). There are 16 residues in the CDR3. The ends were cut back, 2 bases at V and 3 bases at J, with 16 bases in the middle. Germline CDR1 reads MNHNY; CDR2 reads SVGAGI (reference sequence). This CDR3 reads CASSYGRGRLDTEAFF. The CDR3 coding sequence is TGTGCCAGCAGTTACGGGCGGGGGCGGTTGGACACTGAAGCTTTCTTT.

This rearrangement joins TRBV6-5 to TRBJ1-1; D ambiguous. Per the germline V gene, CDR1 is MNHEY and CDR2 is SVGAGI. The CDR3 runs 12 residues. V was trimmed by 4 bases and J by 8 bases, leaving 11 bases between them. The CDR3 DNA reads as TGTGCCAGCAGTTCCCCGACCGGGGAAGCTTTCTTT. As protein: CASSSPTGEAFF.

The rearrangement uses TRBV5-6 and TRBJ1-1; 9 nucleotides agree with TRBD1. The V and J ends lost 4 bases and 4 bases, in that order; junction bases with no gene match: 8. The CDR3 covers 15 residues. Germline-derived CDR1 and CDR2 are SGHDT and YYEEEE. The CDR3 sequence: CASSVLQGAGTEAFF. The CDR3 DNA is TGTGCCAGCAGCGTATTACAGGGGGCGGGCACTGAAGCTTTCTTT.

The V call is TRBV11-2, the J call TRBJ1-2; 8 nucleotides agree with TRBD1. CDR3 length: 11 amino acids. Germline V lookup: CDR1 SGHAT, CDR2 FQNNGV. The trim removed 2 bases at V and 14 bases at J, leaving 4 bases unmatched. CDR3 loop: CASSLQGAHTF. CDR3 DNA: TGTGCCAGCAGCTTACAGGGGGCGCATACCTTC.

This clone was observed a handful of times. The V and J genes are TRBV5-6 and TRBJ1-2; D possibly corresponds to TRBD1 (6 bases). The V end lost 0 bases, the J end lost 6 bases, and 18 bases lay between the germline ends. The V gene's germline CDR1 is SGHDT and CDR2 YYEEEE. There are 16 residues in the CDR3. DNA of the CDR3: TGTGCCAGCAGCTTGGTTAGCTCAGGGGTAGGACATGGCTACACCTTC. Protein product: CASSLVSSGVGHGYTF.

The rearrangement uses TRBV5-6 and TRBJ1-2, with 8 bases aligning to TRBD1. The CDR3 is 15 residues long. The V segment lost 4 bases and the J segment 3 bases; nucleotides outside the gene matches: 8. Germline V gene sequence: CDR1 SGHDT, CDR2 YYEEEE. CDR3 protein: CASSPQGAIYYGYTF. The CDR3 DNA sequence: TGTGCCAGCAGCCCCCAGGGGGCGATTTACTATGGCTACACCTTC.

This CDR3 is CASSQGWRGGLNTQYF. The CDR3 DNA sequence: TGCGCCAGCAGCCAAGGGTGGCGGGGGGGCCTGAATACGCAGTATTTT. The V and J genes are TRBV4-1 and TRBJ2-3; 9 bases align to TRBD2. Germline CDR1 reads MGHRA; CDR2 reads YSYEKL. This CDR3 spans 16 amino acids. J was trimmed by 7 bases and V by 1 base; bases with no gene match: 9.

J is TRBJ1-2 and V is TRBV12-3 or TRBV12-4; D gene uncertain. The CDR3 is 13 residues long. V gave up 7 bases and J gave up 5 bases, with 14 bases separating them. The CDR3, as DNA: TGTGCCAGCACCTCCTACGGGTCGTATGGCTACACCTTC. This encodes CASTSYGSYGYTF.

The CDR3 is CASSFGQPVTPLHF. DNA of the CDR3: TGTGCCAGCAGTTTCGGACAGCCGGTTACACCCCTCCACTTT. The chain links TRBV28 to TRBJ1-6; D possibly corresponds to TRBD1 (6 bases). Trimming pared 3 bases from V and 11 bases from J, leaving 14 bases between. The CDR3 has 14 residues. Germline-derived CDR1 and CDR2 are MDHEN and SYDVKM. The full variable domain, its missing parts supplied by reference TRBV28 and TRBJ1-6, is DVKVTQSSRYLVKRTGEKVFLECVQDMDHENMFWYRQDPGLGLRLIYFSYDVKMKEKGDIPEGYSVSREKKERFSLILESASTNQTSMYLCASSFGQPVTPLHFGNGTRLTVT.

This chain connects TRBV5-1 to TRBJ1-2, with D possibly being TRBD1 (6 bases). Looked up from germline, CDR1 is SGHRS and CDR2 is YFSETQ. Trimming removed 0 bases at V and 8 bases at J, with 11 bases between. There are 13 residues in the CDR3. DNA for the CDR3: TGCGCCAGCAGCTTGGACAGGGTGGTAGGCTACACCTTC. Protein: CASSLDRVVGYTF.

This rearrangement joins TRBV27 to TRBJ2-4, with 12 positions matching TRBD1. V was pared by 6 bases and J by 1 base, with 4 bases of the junction left unmatched. CDR3 length: 16 amino acids. CDR1 is MNHEY, CDR2 SMNVEV, per germline (reference sequence). CDR3 sequence reads: CASRRGTGGAKNIQYF. Here the CDR3 DNA reads TGTGCCAGCAGGCGCGGGACAGGGGGCGCCAAAAACATTCAGTACTTC.

The V gene is TRBV2, the J gene TRBJ2-5; 11 bases map to TRBD2. The CDR3 is 18 residues long. Germline V gives CDR1 SNHLY, CDR2 FYNNEI. V lost 3 bases and J lost 2; bases outside the gene matches: 11. CDR3 DNA: TGTGCCAGCAGTGATAGGGCTAGCGGGGGGAGATTACAAGAGACCCAGTACTTC. It is translated as CASSDRASGGRLQETQYF.

The chain has TRBV6-5 and TRBJ2-7; D possibly corresponds to TRBD2 (5 bases). Per the germline V gene, CDR1 is MNHEY and CDR2 is SVGAGI. The CDR3 spans 14 residues. Trimming stripped 6 bases from V and 0 bases from J, with 12 bases between. CDR3 sequence: CASRSSQSSYEQYF. The CDR3 DNA reads as TGTGCCAGCAGATCTAGCCAAAGCTCCTACGAGCAGTACTTC.